These T cell receptor beta chains were read from a single sample in a study of response to subunit inactivated influenza vaccine. TCRdb re-called the RT-PCR reads with MiXCR, one entry per CDR3 protein. The data contain some 500,000 distinct CDR3 sequences, about 25% of them singletons. The specimen comprised CD4+ T cells sorted from PBMCs, sampled roughly 5 days after vaccination. The receptor source for this set is a man in his fifties or sixties who received an inactivated influenza vaccine. Both conserved end residues are part of each CDR3. The D gene is left open where the match is weak. Expanded clones get a size class; other rows say once, few or many, or leave the size out.

D,V,size,J,DNA,CDR3
-,TRBV5-1,few,TRBJ2-5,TGCGCCAGCAGCTGGGATCGGAAGACCCAGTACTTC,CASSWDRKTQYF
TRBD1,TRBV10-3,-,TRBJ2-7,TGTGCCATCAGGGGGACAGGGGCCCCCTCCTACGAGCAGTACTTC,CAIRGTGAPSYEQYF
-,TRBV24-1,few,TRBJ2-1,TGTGCCACCAGTGATCCGACCACAGGGAGCTCCTACAATGAGCAGTTCTTC,CATSDPTTGSSYNEQFF
-,TRBV29-1,-,TRBJ1-3,TGCAGCGTTGAGACGGGTGGAAACACCATATATTTT,CSVETGGNTIYF
-,TRBV3-1,-,TRBJ2-1,TGTGCCAGCAGCCAAGGTGGTGAACTCTTCAATGAGCAGTTCTTC,CASSQGGELFNEQFF
TRBD2,TRBV29-1,-,TRBJ2-3,TGCAGCGTTGTTACTAGCGGGGGCACAGATACGCAGTATTTT,CSVVTSGGTDTQYF
-,TRBV19,-,TRBJ1-2,TGTGCCAGTTCATTCAGGGCCGGCTATGGCTACACCTTC,CASSFRAGYGYTF
TRBD1,TRBV5-1,many,TRBJ2-2,TGCGCCAGCGGACTGCCGGGACAGGGGATCGGGGAGCTGTTTTTT,CASGLPGQGIGELFF
-,TRBV6-6,-,TRBJ2-7,TGTGCCAGCAGTTACTCAACAGGGTACGAGCGGTACTTC,CASSYSTGYERYF
TRBD1,TRBV6-2/TRBV6-3,-,TRBJ2-7,TGTGCCAGCAGACCAGGGGGCGCGAGGGACGAGCAGTACTTC,CASRPGGARDEQYF
-,TRBV27,-,TRBJ2-7,TGTGCCAGCAGTTTAACCAGTCAAACCTACGAGCAGTACTTC,CASSLTSQTYEQYF
-,TRBV29-1,-,TRBJ1-1,TGCAGCGTGCGGACATTCGGTAGGTCTGAAGCTTTCTTT,CSVRTFGRSEAFF
-,TRBV12-3/TRBV12-4,-,TRBJ2-1,TGTGCCAGTCGCACGCAGCCCAATTACAATGAGCAGTTCTTC,CASRTQPNYNEQFF
TRBD2,TRBV6-2/TRBV6-3,-,TRBJ2-3,TGTGCCAGCAGCCAACTCAGCGGGAGGCTGAAAGATACGCAGTATTTT,CASSQLSGRLKDTQYF
-,TRBV7-8,-,TRBJ1-1,TGTGCCAGCAGCTTTCAGCCGGGGGAGACCACTGAAGCTTTCTTT,CASSFQPGETTEAFF
TRBD2,TRBV7-2,-,TRBJ2-7,TGTGCCAGCAGCTTGCGGGAGGGGCCCTACGAGCAGTACTTC,CASSLREGPYEQYF
-,TRBV6-2/TRBV6-3,-,TRBJ2-3,TGTGCCAGCAGTTATGGAGAGCGGGCGGGAAGCACAGATACGCAGTATTTT,CASSYGERAGSTDTQYF
TRBD2,TRBV20-1,-,TRBJ2-1,TGCAGTGCTAGGGTAGCGGGAGCCCTTTACAATGAGCAGTTCTTC,CSARVAGALYNEQFF
-,TRBV7-9,few,TRBJ1-3,TGTGCCAGCAGCTTAAGTCACATCTCTGGAAACACCATATATTTT,CASSLSHISGNTIYF
-,TRBV5-5,few,TRBJ2-5,TGTGCCAGCAGCTTGGGCTCAGAACAAGAGACCCAGTACTTC,CASSLGSEQETQYF
-,TRBV7-8,-,TRBJ1-1,TGTGCCAGCAGCTTAGGGACCGGGAGCCACGAAGCTTTCTTT,CASSLGTGSHEAFF
-,TRBV5-1,-,TRBJ2-1,TGCGCCAGCAGCCTCACACGGGAAAATGAGCAGTTCTTC,CASSLTRENEQFF
-,TRBV7-2,many,TRBJ1-1,TGTGCCAGCAGCTTAGGTGCAGGCCCCATTGAAGCTTTCTTT,CASSLGAGPIEAFF
-,TRBV5-5,-,TRBJ2-7,TGTGCCAGCAGCTCACCCAGAGGCGAGCAGTACTTC,CASSSPRGEQYF
-,TRBV11-2,-,TRBJ2-2,TGTGCCAGCAGCTTATGGAACAGGGCGAACACCGGGGAGCTGTTTTTT,CASSLWNRANTGELFF
-,TRBV6-6,-,TRBJ2-5,TGTGCTACAGGACCACAAGAGACCCAGTACTTC,CATGPQETQYF
-,TRBV5-1,many,TRBJ2-7,TGCGCCAGCAGCGGAGTAGGGGGGCAATCCTACGAGCAGTACTTC,CASSGVGGQSYEQYF
-,TRBV6-5,-,TRBJ2-1,TGTGCCAGCAGCAAGGGGAATGAGCAGTTCTTC,CASSKGNEQFF